This T cell receptor beta chain was observed in a study of T-cell memory formation after mild COVID-19. This clonotype was seen more than once but under ten times. This CDR3 contains 14 residues. The germline V gene has CDR1 SGHDT and CDR2 YYEEEE. Trimming at V came to 1 base and at J to 12 bases, leaving 5 bases not matched to a gene. TCRdb redid the calling of the 5' RACE reads with MiXCR, one entry per CDR3 protein. Of approximately 150,000 distinct CDR3 sequences listed, roughly 13% are singletons. Sample: PBMCs or a T cell subset sorted from them (not recorded which). This receptor was identified in a man between 18 and 35 years old who had mild COVID-19 (a few samples of this study predate the infection). Cell type and time point are not known. The V and J genes are TRBV5-6 and TRBJ2-1, with TRBD2 matching 12 bases. CDR3 in amino acids: CASSLLAGGPWQFF. The DNA for the CDR3 is TGTGCCAGCAGCTTGCTAGCGGGGGGGCCTTGGCAGTTCTTC.